What follows are 15 T cell receptor beta chains derived from one specimen sequenced in a study of response to subunit inactivated influenza vaccine. TCRdb fed the RT-PCR reads into MiXCR, producing one record per CDR3 protein. Here the sample spans approximately 500,000 distinct CDR3 sequences, approximately 13% being singletons. Sequenced here: PBMCs from blood, sampled 45 days after vaccination. The receptor set was obtained from a man aged 45-60 years who received an inactivated influenza vaccine.

V usage is TRBV20-1 and J usage is TRBJ2-1; a weak D match, TRBD2 (5 bases). The CDR3 is made up of 15 amino acids. Germline assignment: CDR1 DFQATT and CDR2 SNEGSKA (reference sequence). Trimming removed 4 bases from V and 7 bases from J, with 20 bases in between. The CDR3 loop is CSATVTSPGVNEQFF. CDR3 in DNA: TGCAGTGCTACTGTGACAAGCCCCGGGGTGAATGAGCAGTTCTTC.

V is TRBV4-3 and J is TRBJ1-6; D not resolved. V lost 0 bases to trimming and J lost 9 bases, with 18 bases between them. Germline lookup yields CDR1 LGHNA and CDR2 YSLEER. This CDR3 contains 17 residues. The chain's CDR3 is CASSQDVGTALVSPLHF. In DNA form, the CDR3 reads TGCGCCAGCAGCCAAGATGTAGGCACGGCTCTCGTTTCACCCCTCCACTTT.

This rearrangement joins TRBV3-1 to TRBJ2-6; 10 bases agree with TRBD1. Germline CDR1 reads LGHDT; CDR2 reads YNNKEL (reference sequence). This CDR3 is 15 amino acids long. J gave up 6 bases and V 1 base, and 0 bases lay outside the gene matches. CDR3 bases: TGTGCCAGCAGCCAAGGACAGGGGGCGGCCAACGTCCTGACTTTC. This encodes CASSQGQGAANVLTF. The full variable domain, completed using reference TRBV3-1 and TRBJ2-6, is DTAVSQTPKYLVTQMGNDKSIKCEQNLGHDTMYWYKQDSKKFLKIMFSYNNKELIINETVPNRFSPKSPDKAHLNLHINSLELGDSAVYFCASSQGQGAANVLTFGAGSRLTVL.

This clonotype was seen more than once but under ten times. The J gene is TRBJ1-6, the V gene TRBV5-1; TRBD1 might be the D (6 bases). CDR1 and CDR2 (germline): SGHRS, YFSETQ. Deletions cut 0 bases from V and 7 bases from J, with 11 bases between. The CDR3 contains 15 residues. CDR3 coding DNA: TGCGCCAGCAGCTTGGACGGACAGCTGAATTCACCCCTCCACTTT. As protein: CASSLDGQLNSPLHF.

This clonotype has a handful of counts. This chain joins TRBV14 and TRBJ1-1, with a tentative D call TRBD1 (5 bases). This CDR3 contains 13 residues. CDR1 SGHDN and CDR2 FVKESK come from the germline V gene. Between the trimmed V and J ends, which lost 3 bases and 9 bases, there was a span of 14 bases. CDR3: CASSQGERQKAFF. CDR3 DNA: TGTGCCAGCAGCCAGGGGGAGAGACAGAAAGCTTTCTTT.

The V gene is TRBV11-2, the J gene TRBJ1-2; D perhaps matches TRBD1 (5 bases). Germline values: CDR1 SGHAT, CDR2 FQNNGV. Trimming took 4 bases from V and 3 from J, leaving 9 bases between them. The CDR3 is 13 residues long. CDR3 residues: CASSSRAYYGYTF. Written as DNA, the CDR3 is TGTGCCAGCAGCTCCAGGGCCTACTATGGCTACACCTTC.

This clonotype was recorded a few times. The CDR3 coding sequence is TGTGCCAGCAGCGCTACGGGACTACAGTACTTC. As protein: CASSATGLQYF. The V and J genes are TRBV7-9 and TRBJ2-5; 7 bases align to TRBD2. CDR1 is SEHNR, CDR2 FQNEAQ, per germline (reference sequence). This CDR3 is built from 11 residues. V lost 5 bases to trimming and J lost 11 bases; unmatched junction nucleotides: 5.

A few counts support this clonotype. The chain couples TRBV29-1 to TRBJ2-5, with 8 bases fitting TRBD1. The CDR3 loop spans 15 amino acids. Germline CDR1 SQVTM, CDR2 ANQGSEA. The CDR3, as DNA: TGCAGTGCACCCAGAGGAGGGACAGGCGGGGAGACCCAGTACTTC. Translation: CSAPRGGTGGETQYF.

This clonotype showed up just a few times. The CDR3 loop reads CASSLARHEQYF. CDR3 sequence (DNA): TGTGCCAGCAGCTTAGCGAGGCACGAGCAGTACTTC. The gene calls are TRBV7-8 and TRBJ2-7; D gene uncertain. In germline, CDR1 is SGHVS, CDR2 FQNEAQ. The CDR3 spans 12 residues. The V end lost 0 bases, the J end lost 5 bases, and 5 bases lay between the germline ends.

This clonotype occurred many times. The chain employs TRBV6-1 and TRBJ1-1; the D is unclear. The V gene's germline CDR1 is MNHNS and CDR2 SASEGT. The V gene lost 5 bases and the J gene lost 0 bases, with 13 bases spanning the gap. This CDR3 has 15 residues. CDR3 in DNA: TGTGCCAGCAGTCTTAATGGCGACTTGAACACTGAAGCTTTCTTT. This gives the protein CASSLNGDLNTEAFF.

This chain joins TRBV10-3 and TRBJ2-5; TRBD2 might be the D (6 bases). The CDR3 loop spans 12 amino acids. The V end was cut by 5 bases, the J end by 9 bases, with 13 bases between. Germline CDR1 is ENHRY and CDR2 is SYGVKD. The CDR3 DNA reads as TGTGCCATCAGTCTGGACTATAGGGCCCAGTACTTC. This translates into CAISLDYRAQYF.

The chain recombines TRBV7-2 with TRBJ2-4; tentatively, D is TRBD1 or TRBD2 (5 bases each). Trimming took 1 base from V and 6 from J, leaving 10 bases between them. Germline CDR1 is SGHTA and CDR2 is FQGNSA. The length of the CDR3 is 14 residues. In nucleotides, the CDR3 is TGTGCCAGCAGCTTAGAGGGGACGAGAAACATTCAGTACTTC. This translates into CASSLEGTRNIQYF.

This clonotype was recorded a few times. The chain carries TRBV12-3 or TRBV12-4 and TRBJ2-1; 14 bases agree with TRBD2. V was pared by 10 bases and J by 8 bases, with 7 bases of the junction left unmatched. The CDR3 runs 14 residues. The CDR3 nucleotides read TGTGCCACCCGACTAGCGGGGGGGCCAGATGAGCAGTTCTTC. Its translation: CATRLAGGPDEQFF.

The rearrangement uses TRBV20-1 and TRBJ2-2; the match to TRBD2 covers 7 bases. CDR1 and CDR2 from the germline V gene are DFQATT and SNEGSKA (reference sequence). The CDR3 is 15 residues long. J lost 1 base, V lost 3 bases, and 5 bases had no gene match. The CDR3 loop is CSARFAGVNTGELFF. DNA of the CDR3: TGCAGTGCTAGGTTCGCGGGGGTGAACACCGGGGAGCTGTTTTTT.

The J gene is TRBJ2-1, the V gene TRBV7-9; 9 bases agree with TRBD2. The germline CDR1 and CDR2 sequences are SEHNR and FQNEAQ (reference sequence). CDR3 length: 13 amino acids. Trimming cost V 5 bases and J 15 bases; bases outside gene matches: 11. The CDR3 reads CASSDQPGLAVFF. DNA for the CDR3: TGTGCCAGCAGCGACCAGCCGGGACTAGCTGTGTTCTTC.